The 17 T cell receptor beta chains below were found in one sample sequenced in a study of blood T cell repertoires in COVID-19. Sequencing was performed with immunoSEQ multiplex PCR; in TCRdb, only in-frame clones are kept and a portion is missing. The sample carries around 200,000 clones, 65% to 85% recorded once. The specimen was peripheral blood. These receptors came from a man between 35 and 55 years old with active or convalescent COVID-19.

The genes are TRBV25-1 and TRBJ1-6; D may be TRBD1 (5 bases). The CDR3 has 16 amino acids. The V gene's germline CDR1 is MGHDK and CDR2 SYGVNS. Trimming shortened V by 2 bases and J by 0 bases, and 8 bases separated the two germline ends. As DNA, the CDR3 is TGTGCCAGCAGTGAAGGGGGGAACTCCTATAATTCACCCCTCCACTTT. Its protein is CASSEGGNSYNSPLHF.

The chain recombines TRBV6-1 with TRBJ1-1; 12 nucleotides match TRBD1. The length of the CDR3 is 17 residues. V gave up 3 bases and J gave up 2 bases; unmatched junction bases: 7. The V gene's germline CDR1 is MNHNS and CDR2 SASEGT. The CDR3 coding sequence is TGTGCCAGCAGTGATACGGGACAGGGGGCGCGAAACACTGAAGCTTTCTTT. This gives the protein CASSDTGQGARNTEAFF.

The J gene is TRBJ1-1, the V gene TRBV24-1; D gene ambiguous. From germline, CDR1 is KGHDR and CDR2 SFDVKD. The CDR3 is 16 residues long. V dropped 9 bases and J dropped 3 bases, with 22 bases sitting between them. Here the CDR3 DNA reads TGTGCCACCCGCAATGTCAGAGGAGGTCCAGACACTGAAGCTTTCTTT. It translates to CATRNVRGGPDTEAFF.

The J gene is TRBJ1-1, the V gene TRBV7-9, with 8 bases fitting TRBD1. Germline V lookup: CDR1 SEHNR, CDR2 FQNEAQ (reference sequence). The CDR3 loop spans 13 amino acids. V shed 6 bases, J shed 2 bases, and the junction held 2 bases outside the gene matches. The chain's CDR3 is CASRGTGNTEAFF. In nucleotides, the CDR3 is TGTGCCAGCAGGGGGACAGGAAACACTGAAGCTTTCTTT.

The chain carries TRBV27 and TRBJ2-5, with D possibly TRBD2 on 5 matching bases. The CDR3 contains 14 residues. Germline CDR1 and CDR2: MNHEY and SMNVEV (reference sequence). Trimming left V 8 bases short and J 5 bases short, with 18 bases between. CDR3 amino acids: CASGTVGRFETQYF. DNA for the CDR3: TGTGCCAGCGGCACCGTTGGGAGATTCGAGACCCAGTACTTC.

V is TRBV27 and J is TRBJ1-5; 7 positions agree with TRBD1. The CDR3 has 17 amino acids. The germline V gene encodes CDR1 MNHEY and CDR2 SMNVEV (reference sequence). V was pared by 6 bases and J by 2 bases, with 13 bases of the junction left unmatched. The CDR3 sequence: CASRQTEGASGNQPQHF. The CDR3 DNA sequence: TGTGCCAGCAGGCAGACGGAGGGGGCGTCGGGCAATCAGCCCCAGCATTTT.

The chain carries TRBV6-2 or TRBV6-3 and TRBJ1-1; D remains unclear. The CDR3 contains 17 residues. V lost 1 base and J 0 bases, leaving 15 bases between the germline ends. Germline CDR1 MNHEY, CDR2 SVGEGT. Here the CDR3 reads CASSYFPGRSVNTEAFF. CDR3 sequence (DNA): TGTGCCAGCAGTTACTTTCCGGGAAGGTCGGTGAACACTGAAGCTTTCTTT.

This chain connects TRBV6-6 to TRBJ2-1, with 8 bases matching TRBD1. The J segment lost 7 bases and the V segment lost 0 bases, leaving 5 bases of the junction unmatched. Germline CDR1 MNHNY, CDR2 SVGAGI (reference sequence). The CDR3 sequence is 15 residues long. The CDR3 nucleotides are TGTGCCAGCAGTTACTCGTTGGGGGACAGGAATGAGCAGTTCTTC. Amino acid sequence: CASSYSLGDRNEQFF.

The J gene is TRBJ1-1, the V gene TRBV25-1; TRBD1 agrees at 7 bases. Trimming removed 9 bases from V and 6 bases from J; junction bases left unmatched: 16. CDR1 and CDR2 from the germline V gene are MGHDK and SYGVNS. The CDR3 consists of 15 residues. The CDR3 region has the DNA TGTGCCAGTACCAAAGGGGGCTTGTTTAGCGCTGAAGCTTTCTTT. It yields the protein CASTKGGLFSAEAFF. Variable domain in full (rest from reference TRBV25-1 and TRBJ1-1): EADIYQTPRYLVIGTGKKITLECSQTMGHDKMYWYQQDPGMELHLIHYSYGVNSTEKGDLSSESTVSRIRTEHFPLTLESARPSHTSQYLCASTKGGLFSAEAFFGQGTRLTVV.

The CDR3 loop reads CAWRSGRAAGELFF. The DNA of the CDR3 is TGTGCCTGGAGGAGCGGGAGGGCCGCCGGGGAGCTGTTTTTT. The chain links TRBV30 to TRBJ2-2; TRBD2 agrees at 10 bases. This CDR3 contains 14 residues. The V and J ends lost 3 bases and 6 bases, in that order; junction bases with no gene match: 4. Germline V gene data show CDR1 as GTSNPN and CDR2 as SVGIG (reference sequence). The variable domain in full, with the rest retrieved from reference TRBV30 and TRBJ2-2, is SQTIHQWPATLVQPVGSPLSLECTVEGTSNPNLYWYRQAAGRGLQLLFYSVGIGQISSEVPQNLSASRPQDRQFILSSKKLLLSDSGFYLCAWRSGRAAGELFFGEGSRLTVL.

The chain joins TRBV5-1 to TRBJ1-6; 9 nucleotides align to TRBD1. The germline V gene encodes CDR1 SGHRS and CDR2 YFSETQ. Germline trimming cut 2 bases from V and 6 bases from J; bases unmatched to any gene: 3. The CDR3 sequence is 15 residues long. The CDR3 DNA sequence: TGCGCCAGCAGCTTACCGGGACAGGGTAATTCACCCCTCCACTTT. Translating gives CASSLPGQGNSPLHF.

The gene calls are TRBV18 and TRBJ1-1; weak D call: TRBD1 (5 bases). V lost 3 bases to trimming and J lost 7 bases, with 21 bases between them. This CDR3 spans 16 amino acids. CDR1 is KGHSH and CDR2 is LQKENI in the germline V gene. The CDR3 reads CASSPPLKTQGFEAFF. The CDR3 bases are TGTGCCAGCTCACCTCCACTTAAGACGCAGGGTTTTGAAGCTTTCTTT.

The chain has TRBV23-1 and TRBJ1-5, with 7 bases identical to TRBD1. TRBV23-1 is flagged as an ORF with uncertain function. This CDR3 contains 15 residues. Trimming took 3 bases from V and 0 from J; bases not matched to a gene: 2. The CDR3 protein is CASSQAGGSNQPQHF. CDR3 sequence (DNA): TGCGCCAGCAGTCAGGCAGGGGGTAGCAATCAGCCCCAGCATTTT.

This clone has a handful of counts. The chain joins TRBV19 to TRBJ1-4, with TRBD1 matching 9 bases. The CDR3 has 14 amino acids. V shed 6 bases, J shed 8 bases, and the junction held 7 bases outside the gene matches. Germline values: CDR1 LNHDA, CDR2 SQIVND (reference sequence). CDR3 protein: CASRPDRGKEKLFF. CDR3 bases: TGTGCCAGTAGACCTGACAGGGGGAAAGAAAAACTGTTTTTT.

This clone was counted between two and nine times. The rearrangement links TRBV18 to TRBJ2-1, with a tentative D call TRBD2 (7 bases). The germline CDR1 and CDR2 sequences are KGHSH and LQKENI. The CDR3 has 18 amino acids. Trimming took 0 bases from V and 3 from J, leaving 18 bases between them. The CDR3 coding sequence is TGTGCCAGCTCACCACCGAATGGGGGGGGACACCGCTACAATGAGCAGTTCTTC. Encoded protein: CASSPPNGGGHRYNEQFF.

The chain joins TRBV5-4 to TRBJ2-7; TRBD2 is a possible D gene (5 bases). This CDR3 comprises 16 residues. The germline V gene has CDR1 SGHNT and CDR2 YYREEE (reference sequence). Trimming left V 1 base short and J 0 bases short, with 14 bases between. DNA of the CDR3: TGTGCCAGCAGCTTGCGGGGAGCGGCAGGCTCCTACGAGCAGTACTTC. Amino acid sequence: CASSLRGAAGSYEQYF.

This clone appeared once. This chain uses TRBV9 with TRBJ1-1; D unresolved. CDR1 and CDR2 from the germline V gene are SGDLS and YYNGEE. Trimming cost V 0 bases and J 10 bases, with 16 bases left between them. CDR3 length equals 14 residues. The CDR3 reads CASSVATDPTRAFF. CDR3 nucleotide sequence: TGTGCCAGCAGCGTAGCTACAGACCCCACCAGAGCTTTCTTT.